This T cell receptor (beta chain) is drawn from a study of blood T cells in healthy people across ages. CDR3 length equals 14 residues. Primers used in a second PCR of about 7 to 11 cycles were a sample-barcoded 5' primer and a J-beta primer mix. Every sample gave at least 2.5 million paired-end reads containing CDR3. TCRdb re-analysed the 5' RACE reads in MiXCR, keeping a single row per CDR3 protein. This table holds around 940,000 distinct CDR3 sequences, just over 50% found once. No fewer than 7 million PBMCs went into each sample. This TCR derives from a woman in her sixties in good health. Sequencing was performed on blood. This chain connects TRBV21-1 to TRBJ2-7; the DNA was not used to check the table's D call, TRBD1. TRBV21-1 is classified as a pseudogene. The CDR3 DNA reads TGTGCCAGCAGGAGGGACGGATCTTCCTACGAGCAGTACTTC. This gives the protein CASRRDGSSYEQYF.